The 21 T cell receptor beta chains presented below share a single source sample, sequenced in a study of T cells in localized non-small cell lung cancer. The assay was immunoSEQ multiplex PCR, and TCRdb's table has in-frame clones only and misses some. The table lists around 83,000 clones, around 90% of them singletons. The material sequenced was peripheral blood, taken before any cancer treatment. The receptors here all came from a man between 40 and 69 years old with stage I squamous cell lung carcinoma.

J is TRBJ2-5 and V is TRBV10-3, with TRBD1 matching over 8 bases. Per the germline V gene, CDR1 is ENHRY and CDR2 is SYGVKD. The CDR3 runs to 13 residues. V gave up 6 bases and J gave up 5 bases; unmatched junction bases: 5. The CDR3 here is CAIRPTGGETQYF. In DNA form, the CDR3 reads TGTGCCATCAGACCCACAGGGGGGGAGACCCAGTACTTC.

CDR3 in DNA: TGTGCCAGCAGCTTCGGGACAGGGGTGAACACTGAAGCTTTCTTT. As protein: CASSFGTGVNTEAFF. The J gene is TRBJ1-1, the V gene TRBV7-8, with TRBD1 identical over 10 bases. Germline V CDR1 and CDR2: SGHVS, FQNEAQ. The CDR3 runs 15 residues. V shed 3 bases, J shed 0 bases, and the junction held 1 base outside the gene matches.

The V and J genes are TRBV6-6 and TRBJ1-1; TRBD1 agrees at 7 bases. CDR3 length: 14 residues. V was pared by 5 bases and J by 1 base, with 4 bases of the junction left unmatched. Per germline, CDR1 MNHNY and CDR2 SVGAGI (reference sequence). CDR3 sequence reads: CASSTRQGNTEAFF. CDR3 sequence (DNA): TGTGCCAGCAGTACCCGACAGGGGAACACTGAAGCTTTCTTT.

V and J are TRBV5-1 and TRBJ2-7, with 7 bases that match TRBD1. This CDR3 is 18 amino acids long. Germline CDR1 SGHRS, CDR2 YFSETQ. V dropped 0 bases and J dropped 0; count of bases not matched to a gene: 12. The CDR3 DNA reads as TGCGCCAGCAGCTTGGGAGGGTTTAGGACAGGATTCTCCTACGAGCAGTACTTC. Its translation: CASSLGGFRTGFSYEQYF.

The rearrangement joins TRBV7-8 to TRBJ1-5; 9 bases are shared with TRBD1. The V gene end was trimmed by 5 bases and the J gene end by 4 bases; junction bases not matched to a gene: 9. The CDR3 sequence is 16 residues long. Per the germline V gene, CDR1 is SGHVS and CDR2 is FQNEAQ. This chain's CDR3 is CASSLGTGRANQPQHF. The CDR3 region has the DNA TGTGCCAGCAGCCTAGGGACAGGGAGGGCAAATCAGCCCCAGCATTTT.

This sequence joins TRBV2 and TRBJ1-1, with D possibly TRBD1 on 5 matching bases. Per germline, CDR1 SNHLY and CDR2 FYNNEI. V lost 4 bases, J lost 1 base, and 16 bases lay in between. The CDR3 totals 16 residues. CDR3 loop: CASSVGSRQGNTEAFF. CDR3 DNA: TGTGCCAGCAGTGTTGGTTCGAGGCAGGGGAACACTGAAGCTTTCTTT.

The V and J genes are TRBV14 and TRBJ2-2; D is ambiguous. The CDR3 spans 13 residues. V was clipped by 4 bases and J by 7 bases, with 10 bases between them. Germline V gives CDR1 SGHDN, CDR2 FVKESK. CDR3 DNA: TGTGCCAGCAGCCTAGGATGGAGCGGGGAGCTGTTTTTT. Protein product: CASSLGWSGELFF.

This clone has only a few counts. The chain uses TRBV28 and TRBJ2-7; TRBD1 might be the D (7 bases). Deletions cut 3 bases from V and 1 base from J, with 10 bases between. This CDR3 has 14 amino acids. Germline V gene sequence: CDR1 MDHEN, CDR2 SYDVKM. The CDR3 loop is CASSLQGGSYEQYF. The CDR3 DNA follows: TGTGCCAGCAGTTTGCAGGGGGGATCCTACGAGCAGTACTTC.

The rearrangement joins TRBV6-5 to TRBJ2-5, with 7 bases identical to TRBD2. V shed 0 bases and J 2 bases; nucleotides not matched to a gene: 6. Germline CDR1 MNHEY, CDR2 SVGAGI. The CDR3 is 16 amino acids. For the CDR3, the DNA is TGTGCCAGCAGTTACTCGTACCAGCGGGGACAAGAGACCCAGTACTTC. This encodes CASSYSYQRGQETQYF.

The chain is built from TRBV27 and TRBJ1-2, with TRBD1 as a possible D gene (6 bases). V dropped 4 bases and J dropped 2 bases, with 17 bases sitting between them. The CDR3 runs to 16 residues. CDR1 and CDR2 (germline): MNHEY, SMNVEV (reference sequence). In DNA, the CDR3 is TGTGCCAGCAGTTACGGGGGCGGGCAGGACAACTATGGCTACACCTTC. Encoded protein: CASSYGGGQDNYGYTF.

This clone was seen only a few times. This chain uses TRBV7-2 with TRBJ2-4; 9 positions match TRBD2. V shed 3 bases, J shed 9 bases, and the junction held 6 bases outside the gene matches. The germline V gene has CDR1 SGHTA and CDR2 FQGNSA. CDR3 length equals 14 residues. The CDR3 is CASSFSGGEIIQYF. CDR3 sequence (DNA): TGTGCCAGCAGCTTTAGCGGGGGAGAGATCATTCAGTACTTC.

In the case of this clone: The same CDR3 can be traced to other DNA sequences in this sample. The rearrangement uses TRBV7-9 and TRBJ2-6, with unresolved D. Germline CDR1 is SEHNR and CDR2 is FQNEAQ (reference sequence). This CDR3 comprises 15 residues. V lost 5 bases to trimming and J lost 1 base, with 9 bases between them. CDR3 sequence reads: CASSRVLSGANVLTF. CDR3 in DNA: TGTGCCAGCAGCCGGGTGCTGTCTGGGGCCAACGTCCTGACTTTC.

The chain employs TRBV6-1 and TRBJ1-2, with 9 bases aligning to TRBD1. The V gene's germline CDR1 is MNHNS and CDR2 SASEGT. The V segment lost 0 bases and the J segment 5 bases; nucleotides outside the gene matches: 1. This CDR3 has 14 residues. Here the CDR3 reads CASSEAGQGYGYTF. CDR3 coding DNA: TGTGCCAGCAGTGAAGCGGGACAGGGATATGGCTACACCTTC.

This clone was seen more than once but under ten times. This chain joins TRBV18 and TRBJ1-2; TRBD1 matches at 7 bases. The CDR3 has 15 amino acids. V was clipped by 4 bases and J by 8 bases; unmatched bases: 13. Germline V gives CDR1 KGHSH, CDR2 LQKENI. The CDR3 region has the DNA TGTGCCAGCTCACGACTAGGACAGGAAACGAGAGGCTACACCTTC. Translated, it gives CASSRLGQETRGYTF.

This chain uses TRBV6-1 with TRBJ2-3; TRBD1 matches 8 bases. The junction had 4 bases not matched to a gene; V was cut back by 5 bases and J by 3 bases. The germline V gene encodes CDR1 MNHNS and CDR2 SASEGT. The CDR3 extends over 14 amino acids. The CDR3 reads CASSSRTGTDTQYF. For the CDR3, the DNA is TGTGCCAGCAGTAGCAGGACAGGGACAGATACGCAGTATTTT.

This clone was seen once. At one end the junction does not follow the germline gene, possibly because of a read error. The chain joins TRBV14 to TRBJ1-4; unclear D gene. Germline values: CDR1 SGHDN, CDR2 FVKESK. The CDR3 is 13 residues long. CDR3 sequence (DNA): TGTGCCAGCAGCAAAGATCTACGGGAAAAACTGTTTTTT. Its translation is CASSKDLREKLFF.

V is TRBV4-1 and J is TRBJ2-3, with 12 positions matching TRBD2. V was pared by 5 bases and J by 6 bases, with 6 bases of the junction left unmatched. Germline lookup yields CDR1 MGHRA and CDR2 YSYEKL. This CDR3 spans 15 amino acids. The CDR3 bases are TGCGCCAGCAGCTCGCGACTAGCGGGGGCGGATACGCAGTATTTT. Protein product: CASSSRLAGADTQYF.

CDR3 in amino acids: CASSSARQGYGYTF. In nucleotides, the CDR3 is TGTGCCAGCAGTTCAGCAAGACAGGGCTATGGCTACACCTTC. The chain links TRBV28 to TRBJ1-2, with TRBD1 identical over 7 bases. Per the germline V gene, CDR1 is MDHEN and CDR2 is SYDVKM. V lost 4 bases, J lost 4 bases, and 6 bases stayed unmatched. The CDR3 has 14 amino acids.

The chain recombines TRBV4-3 with TRBJ1-5, with D hard to call. From germline, CDR1 is LGHNA and CDR2 YSLEER. The ends were cut back, 2 bases at V and 6 bases at J, with 8 bases in the middle. This CDR3 comprises 13 residues. CDR3 loop: CASSQFVGQPQHF. CDR3 DNA: TGCGCCAGCAGCCAATTCGTCGGTCAGCCCCAGCATTTT.

This chain uses TRBV5-1 with TRBJ2-3; unclear D gene. This CDR3 has 13 residues. Trimming took 2 bases from V and 2 from J, leaving 6 bases between them. Germline V gives CDR1 SGHRS, CDR2 YFSETQ. The CDR3 protein is CASSFFYTDTQYF. The DNA of the CDR3 is TGCGCCAGCAGCTTTTTCTACACAGATACGCAGTATTTT.

This chain uses TRBV7-8 with TRBJ1-6; D is perhaps TRBD1 (5 bases). Germline lookup yields CDR1 SGHVS and CDR2 FQNEAQ. The CDR3 extends over 14 amino acids. The germline V and J ends were trimmed by 1 base and 7 bases, with 8 bases remaining between them. This chain's CDR3 is CASSLEKGNSPLHF. DNA for the CDR3: TGTGCCAGCAGCTTAGAAAAGGGGAATTCACCCCTCCACTTT.